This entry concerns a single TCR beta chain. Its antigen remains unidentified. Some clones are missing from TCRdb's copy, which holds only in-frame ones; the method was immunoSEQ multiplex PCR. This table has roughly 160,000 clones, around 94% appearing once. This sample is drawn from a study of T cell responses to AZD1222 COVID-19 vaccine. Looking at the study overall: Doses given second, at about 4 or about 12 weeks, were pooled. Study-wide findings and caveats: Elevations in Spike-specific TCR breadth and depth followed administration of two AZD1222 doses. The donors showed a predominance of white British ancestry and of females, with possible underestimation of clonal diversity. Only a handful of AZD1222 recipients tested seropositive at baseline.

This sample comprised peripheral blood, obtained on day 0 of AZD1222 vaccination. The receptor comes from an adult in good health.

The CDR3 sequence is CASSLGLAADEQFF. The CDR3 nucleotides read TGCGCCAGCAGCTTGGGACTAGCGGCCGATGAGCAGTTCTTC. The chain recombines TRBV5-1 with TRBJ2-1; 9 bases fit TRBD2. The ends lost 0 bases at V and 8 bases at J; junction bases unmatched: 3. From germline, CDR1 is SGHRS and CDR2 YFSETQ. The CDR3 loop spans 14 amino acids.